This T cell receptor (beta chain) was retrieved from a study of blood T cell repertoires in COVID-19. Across the whole study: The United States, Italy and Spain provided the acute and convalescent COVID-19 samples. Nucleic acid was either cDNA or gDNA, and it came from T cells, B-cell-depleted T cells, or PBMCs.

Original processing notes: Reference gene primer amplification yielded estimated nucleated cell counts. The protocol was immunoSEQ multiplex PCR, while the TCRdb copy is restricted to in-frame clones and leaves out a portion. V and J calls plus clone size are reproduced from that table; the DNA served to infer D and trimming. The table has roughly 200,000 clones, about 88% seen once; the top ten hold approximately 2.9%. V lost 4 bases, J lost 4 bases, and 16 bases lay in between. Germline V gene data show CDR1 as LGHDT and CDR2 as YNNKEL (reference sequence). The CDR3 length is 15 residues. Sequenced: peripheral blood. This TCR was sampled from a woman aged 25 to 39 with active or convalescent COVID-19. The chain is built from TRBV3-1 (or the pseudogene TRBV3-2) and TRBJ1-1, with D perhaps TRBD1 (5 bases). The chain's CDR3 is CASSLSPTGGTEAFF. DNA of the CDR3: TGTGCCAGCAGCCTGTCCCCAACCGGGGGCACTGAAGCTTTCTTT.